This T cell receptor (beta chain) was profiled in a study of HIV-infected patients and healthy controls. TCRdb redid the calling of the 5' RACE reads with MiXCR, one entry per CDR3 protein. This sample has almost 65,000 distinct CDR3 sequences, with about a fifth found just once. The CDR3 extends over 13 amino acids. Trimming stripped 4 bases from V and 6 bases from J, with 10 bases between. This clonotype was detected only a few times. The chain uses TRBV12-3 or TRBV12-4 and TRBJ1-5; tentatively, D is TRBD1 (6 bases). The clonotype comes from a human donor in good health. The sequenced sample was CD4+ T cells from blood. CDR3 protein: CASSSGEGQPQHF. The CDR3 region has the DNA TGTGCCAGCAGTTCAGGGGAGGGTCAGCCCCAGCATTTT.